This T cell receptor beta chain was recovered during a study of blood T cell repertoires in COVID-19. About the study: Nucleic acid was either cDNA or gDNA, and it came from T cells, B-cell-depleted T cells, or PBMCs.

In the authors' methods: Scientists estimated how many nucleated cells there were by amplifying reference gene primers. Generated by immunoSEQ multiplex PCR, the TCRdb table keeps only in-frame clones and is missing some. The V and J calls and clone size were taken over from that table, and D and trimming were inferred from the DNA. The top ten clones hold around 1.6% of a sample with around 250,000 clones, about 88% of them seen once. The length of the CDR3 is 14 residues. Losses at the gene ends were 0 bases for V and 6 bases for J; bases not matched to a gene: 3. CDR1 and CDR2 from the germline V gene are SGHKS and YYEKEE (reference sequence). The count of this clone is one.

The V and J genes are TRBV5-5 and TRBJ2-3, with TRBD2 matching 8 bases. Sequenced input: PBMCs or T cells enriched from blood (not recorded which). This clonotype originated in a woman aged 50 to 60 who had recovered from COVID-19. The CDR3 sequence is CASSLGGRLDTQYF. Here the CDR3 DNA reads TGTGCCAGCAGCTTGGGCGGGAGGTTGGATACGCAGTATTTT.